This entry lists 20 T cell receptor beta chains sequenced from one sample in a study of blood T cell repertoires in COVID-19. The assay was immunoSEQ multiplex PCR, and TCRdb's table has in-frame clones only and misses some. The sample contains 200,000 to 250,000 clones, more than 80% of which appear only once. The specimen was peripheral blood. All receptors derive from a woman of 80 years or more with COVID-19, enrolled during active disease.

V usage is TRBV9 and J usage is TRBJ2-7; D may be TRBD1 (8 bases). In germline, CDR1 is SGDLS, CDR2 YYNGEE. Trimming pared 3 bases from V and 6 bases from J, leaving 19 bases between. CDR3 length: 15 residues. The CDR3 sequence: CASSALQGGVGEQYF. DNA for the CDR3: TGTGCCAGCAGCGCCCTACAGGGGGGGGTGGGCGAGCAGTACTTC. The full variable domain, rest sourced from reference TRBV9 and TRBJ2-7, is DSGVTQTPKHLITATGQRVTLRCSPRSGDLSVYWYQQSLDQGLQFLIQYYNGEERAKGNILERFSAQQFPDLHSELNLSSLELGDSALYFCASSALQGGVGEQYFGPGTRLTVT.

The chain couples TRBV28 to TRBJ2-1; D is perhaps TRBD1 (5 bases). V lost 6 bases and J lost 10, with 13 bases in between. The CDR3 runs 12 residues. Germline CDR1 MDHEN, CDR2 SYDVKM. The CDR3 loop is CASSRGQGEQFF. CDR3 DNA sequence: TGTGCCAGCAGCCGCGGACAAGGCGAGCAGTTCTTC.

This chain uses TRBV29-1 with TRBJ2-1; TRBD1 matches at 12 bases. This CDR3 is 13 amino acids long. Germline V CDR1 and CDR2: SQVTM, ANQGSEA. Germline trimming cut 7 bases from V and 6 bases from J; bases unmatched to any gene: 4. CDR3 in DNA: TGCAGCGCGGGACAGGGGGCGGCCAATGAGCAGTTCTTC. Amino acid sequence: CSAGQGAANEQFF.

As for this clone: Distinct nucleotide sequences in the sample also encode this CDR3. This rearrangement joins TRBV28 to TRBJ1-2; D is undetermined. Germline CDR1 and CDR2: MDHEN and SYDVKM. Trimming stripped 2 bases from V and 1 base from J, with 2 bases between. The CDR3 is 12 amino acids. The CDR3, as DNA: TGTGCCAGCAGTTTACTTAACTATGGCTACACCTTC. Encoded protein: CASSLLNYGYTF.

The rearrangement links TRBV29-1 to TRBJ1-1; 7 bases agree with TRBD1. Germline V CDR1 and CDR2: SQVTM, ANQGSEA. J lost 1 base, V lost 2 bases, and 4 bases had no gene match. The CDR3 sequence is 14 residues long. The CDR3 here is CSVETGEENTEAFF. The CDR3 DNA follows: TGCAGCGTTGAAACAGGGGAGGAGAACACTGAAGCTTTCTTT.

The J gene is TRBJ2-1, the V gene TRBV5-1, with TRBD2 matching over 7 bases. Germline CDR1 SGHRS, CDR2 YFSETQ. This CDR3 has 14 amino acids. Trimming cost V 2 bases and J 8 bases; bases outside gene matches: 7. CDR3 region: CASSLGGSADEQFF. In nucleotides, the CDR3 is TGCGCCAGCAGCTTAGGCGGGAGTGCCGATGAGCAGTTCTTC.

The genes are TRBV10-3 and TRBJ2-1; 12 nucleotides agree with TRBD2. V was clipped by 6 bases and J by 9 bases; unmatched bases: 6. CDR1 and CDR2 from the germline V gene are ENHRY and SYGVKD. The CDR3 has 14 amino acids. The CDR3 nucleotides are TGTGCCATCAGCGCTAGCGGGGGGGTATTTGAGCAGTTCTTC. As protein: CAISASGGVFEQFF.

CDR3: CASRPLRGAAGELFF. The CDR3 DNA follows: TGTGCCAGCAGACCCCTAAGAGGTGCCGCCGGGGAGCTGTTTTTT. The chain couples TRBV6-5 to TRBJ2-2; D gene ambiguous. Trimming cost V 6 bases and J 6 bases, with 17 bases left between them. The CDR3 runs to 15 residues. Looked up from germline, CDR1 is MNHEY and CDR2 is SVGAGI.

The chain combines TRBV24-1 with TRBJ1-2; a possible D gene is TRBD1 (6 bases). Germline CDR1 KGHDR, CDR2 SFDVKD. The V end lost 4 bases, the J end lost 4 bases, and 12 bases lay between the germline ends. This CDR3 is 14 amino acids long. As DNA, the CDR3 is TGTGCCACCAGTGAAGCGGGGGGCTTCTATGGCTACACCTTC. It translates to CATSEAGGFYGYTF.

The chain joins TRBV4-1 to TRBJ1-3, with D perhaps TRBD1 (6 bases). Germline CDR1 is MGHRA and CDR2 is YSYEKL. The CDR3 consists of 18 residues. Deletions cut 4 bases from V and 4 bases from J, with 23 bases between. The DNA of the CDR3 is TGCGCCAGCAGCCGACAACAGGGTAGGGGGTACTCCGGAAACACCATATATTTT. Its protein is CASSRQQGRGYSGNTIYF.

Notes on this clone: One junction end does not reproduce the germline sequence, and a read error may be involved. The chain joins TRBV3-1 (or the pseudogene TRBV3-2) to TRBJ2-3, with 9 bases fitting TRBD2. This CDR3 is built from 12 residues. Germline V CDR1 and CDR2: LGHDT, YNNKEL (reference sequence). CDR3 coding DNA: TGTGCCAGCAGCCAAGGGGCGATAGCGGGAGAGTGG. Protein: CASSQGAIAGEW.

The CDR3, as DNA: TGTGCCAGCAGCGTAGACAGACAGGGTGGTGGCTACACCTTC. Translated: CASSVDRQGGGYTF. The chain combines TRBV9 with TRBJ1-2; 7 nucleotides match TRBD1. The CDR3 loop spans 14 amino acids. J lost 7 bases, V lost 0 bases, and 6 bases had no gene match. Germline CDR1 is SGDLS and CDR2 is YYNGEE.

The chain employs TRBV27 and TRBJ1-2; no definite D call. The germline CDR1 and CDR2 sequences are MNHEY and SMNVEV (reference sequence). V was trimmed by 5 bases and J by 0 bases, leaving 10 bases between them. This CDR3 region has 14 residues. The CDR3 region has the DNA TGTGCCAGCAGTCCGATTGGGCCTAACTATGGCTACACCTTC. Translating it yields CASSPIGPNYGYTF.

CDR3 in amino acids: CASSLQGSTEAFF. The CDR3 DNA sequence: TGCGCCAGCAGCTTACAGGGTTCCACTGAAGCTTTCTTT. This chain connects TRBV5-1 to TRBJ1-1, with D possibly being TRBD1 (6 bases). V gave up 2 bases and J gave up 4 bases, with 9 bases separating them. CDR1 is SGHRS, CDR2 YFSETQ, per germline. The CDR3 extends over 13 amino acids.

The chain carries TRBV24-1 and TRBJ2-2, with D possibly being TRBD2 (6 bases). Trimming cost V 6 bases and J 6 bases, with 10 bases left between them. CDR1 is KGHDR and CDR2 is SFDVKD in the germline V gene. The CDR3 has 13 amino acids. The CDR3 DNA is TGTGCCACCAGTTTGGGGGGACCCGGGGAGCTGTTTTTT. Its translation is CATSLGGPGELFF.

The table lists this clone with a few counts. The V and J genes are TRBV3-1 (or the pseudogene TRBV3-2) and TRBJ1-6; unclear D gene. Germline CDR1 is LGHDT and CDR2 is YNNKEL (reference sequence). This CDR3 region has 17 residues. V was clipped by 1 base and J by 6 bases, with 16 bases between them. The CDR3 loop reads CASSQVLKTKINSPLHF. The CDR3 DNA sequence: TGTGCCAGCAGCCAAGTCCTCAAGACAAAAATTAATTCACCCCTCCACTTT.

This chain joins TRBV19 and TRBJ1-1; 10 bases are a match to TRBD1. Germline loops: CDR1 LNHDA, CDR2 SQIVND (reference sequence). Trimming took 5 bases from V and 3 from J; bases not matched to a gene: 6. This CDR3 has 15 residues. In nucleotides, the CDR3 is TGTGCCAGTAGTCTACCGGGACAGGGGTACACTGAAGCTTTCTTT. This gives the protein CASSLPGQGYTEAFF.

The rearrangement joins TRBV25-1 to TRBJ1-6, with 7 bases identical to TRBD1. The V and J ends lost 10 bases and 9 bases, in that order; junction bases with no gene match: 9. This CDR3 comprises 13 residues. Germline V gene data show CDR1 as MGHDK and CDR2 as SYGVNS. CDR3 DNA sequence: TGTGCCATTTCGGACAGGCTTGGTTCACCCCTCCACTTT. Translating it yields CAISDRLGSPLHF.

The chain links TRBV5-1 to TRBJ2-2; no definite D call. Germline V gene sequence: CDR1 SGHRS, CDR2 YFSETQ. The CDR3 is 15 residues long. V lost 0 bases and J lost 6, with 12 bases in between. The CDR3 coding sequence is TGCGCCAGCAGCTTGGAAGTTTTGTCGGCCGGGGAGCTGTTTTTT. This codes for CASSLEVLSAGELFF. The full variable domain, its missing parts supplied by reference TRBV5-1 and TRBJ2-2, is KAGVTQTPRYLIKTRGQQVTLSCSPISGHRSVSWYQQTPGQGLQFLFEYFSETQRNKGNFPGRFSGRQFSNSRSEMNVSTLELGDSALYLCASSLEVLSAGELFFGEGSRLTVL.

The chain joins TRBV12-3 or TRBV12-4 to TRBJ2-1, with a tentative D call TRBD1 (6 bases). The CDR3 extends over 13 amino acids. Trimming removed 6 bases from V and 6 bases from J, with 12 bases in between. CDR3 bases: TGTGCCAGCAGCCTCCAGGGGTCCAATGAGCAGTTCTTC. It specifies CASSLQGSNEQFF.